A single T cell receptor beta chain is shown here with its context. Per germline, CDR1 SGDLS and CDR2 YYNGEE. This CDR3 has 15 residues. Trimming removed 4 bases at V and 2 bases at J, with 15 bases between. This entry is derived from a study of blood T cell repertoires in COVID-19. Libraries were prepared by immunoSEQ multiplex PCR; TCRdb keeps only in-frame clonotypes and omits some of them. The table lists 300,000 or so clones, around 86% of them singletons. This TCR was sampled from a woman aged 18-29 years who had recovered from COVID-19. The material sequenced was PBMCs or T cells enriched from blood (not recorded which). The chain joins TRBV9 to TRBJ1-2; D not resolved. CDR3 residues: CASSSPSRLNYGYTF. CDR3 nucleotides: TGTGCCAGCAGCTCTCCCTCTAGGTTGAACTATGGCTACACCTTC.